The source of this T cell receptor (beta chain) is a study of shared clonotypes between healthy human individuals. The repertoire was sequenced with immunoSEQ multiplex PCR; TCRdb's copy has only in-frame clones and lacks some. The sample holds 450,000 to 650,000 clones, roughly 79% seen once. Trimming cost V 6 bases and J 3 bases; bases outside gene matches: 6. CDR1 is LNHDA and CDR2 is SQIVND in the germline V gene (reference sequence). This CDR3 contains 15 residues. In this sample, this clone turned up a few times. Each donor was a Caucasian adult residing in Nashville, Tennessee. The receptor was derived from a woman aged 40 to 49 in good health. Some clones in this sample may be carry-over from other donors' samples. The chain couples TRBV19 to TRBJ2-3, with 10 bases that match TRBD1. What was sequenced was PBMCs. Here the CDR3 DNA reads TGTGCCAGTAGCCTGACAGGGGGCCGGACAGATACGCAGTATTTT. This translates into CASSLTGGRTDTQYF.